This T cell receptor beta chain was observed in a study of blood T cells in healthy people across ages. Germline CDR1 MNHEY, CDR2 SVGEGT. The CDR3 length is 15 residues. Sample-barcoded 5' priming and a J-beta primer mix drove a second PCR of roughly 6 to 12 cycles. TCRdb passed the 5' RACE reads through MiXCR, listing each CDR3 protein once. Among roughly 800,000 distinct CDR3 sequences, roughly 60% were seen once, and the ten largest hold roughly 22%. The gene calls are TRBV6-2 or TRBV6-3 and TRBJ2-4, with D perhaps assigned TRBD1 or TRBD2 (5 bases each). The DNA end is a closer match to TRBJ2-7, so the J assignment may be wrong. Sequencing input: blood. This TCR was recovered from a man under 40 in good health. CDR3 sequence: CASSEGPISSYEQYF. In DNA, the CDR3 is TGTGCCAGCAGCGAGGGACCCATCAGCTCCTACGAGCAGTACTTC.